A selection of T cell receptor beta chains follows, all from one sample in a study of identical twins. TCRdb re-analysed the 5' RACE reads in MiXCR, keeping a single row per CDR3 protein. The sample yields 500,000 to 700,000 distinct CDR3 sequences, just over 7% seen once. The same data also contributed to another study, on yellow fever vaccine responses in identical twins.

The specimen was PBMCs. The receptors come from a woman under 30 in good health. Both conserved end residues are part of each CDR3. Each record gives: V gene, D gene, clone size, J gene, CDR3 DNA, CDR3 protein. A D gene is named only where the DNA matches it firmly. Expanded clones get a size class; other rows say once, few or many, or leave the size out.

V: TRBV29-1; D: -; size: many; J: TRBJ2-5; DNA: TGCAGCGTTGAAGGCATTCCGAGATACATGACCCAGTACTTC; CDR3: CSVEGIPRYMTQYF
V: TRBV4-1; D: TRBD2; size: -; J: TRBJ2-1; DNA: TGCGCCAGCAGCGAGGGACTAGCGGGGGGCTACAATGAGCAGTTCTTC; CDR3: CASSEGLAGGYNEQFF
V: TRBV27; D: -; size: many; J: TRBJ2-7; DNA: TGTGCCAGCAGTTTAAGGAAGGGACGCGAGCAGTACTTC; CDR3: CASSLRKGREQYF
V: TRBV5-1; D: TRBD1; size: -; J: TRBJ2-1; DNA: TGCGCCAGCAGCCCCCAGGGACAGGGTGGTAGTGAGCAGTTCTTC; CDR3: CASSPQGQGGSEQFF
V: TRBV5-1; D: -; size: many; J: TRBJ1-1; DNA: TGCGCCAGCAGCTTGGCGTGGGGTACTGAAGCTTTCTTT; CDR3: CASSLAWGTEAFF
V: TRBV14; D: -; size: few; J: TRBJ1-2; DNA: TGTGCCAGCAGCCCCCTGGAGACAGCACCTTATGGCTACACCTTC; CDR3: CASSPLETAPYGYTF
V: TRBV20-1; D: -; size: many; J: TRBJ2-7; DNA: TGCAGTGCTAGAGATATAAGGCAGGTCGCCGAGCAGTACTTC; CDR3: CSARDIRQVAEQYF
V: TRBV24-1; D: TRBD2; size: many; J: TRBJ2-1; DNA: TGTGCCACCAGTGACCCCATCGGGGGGAGTCGTGAGCAGTTCTTC; CDR3: CATSDPIGGSREQFF
V: TRBV29-1; D: -; size: -; J: TRBJ2-1; DNA: TGCAGCGTTGAAGGAGGCAGGGACAATGAGCAGTTCTTC; CDR3: CSVEGGRDNEQFF
V: TRBV11-2; D: TRBD1; size: few; J: TRBJ1-4; DNA: TGTGCCAGCAGCTCCCCGGGACAGGGGAAGGAAAAACTGTTTTTT; CDR3: CASSSPGQGKEKLFF
V: TRBV12-3/TRBV12-4; D: TRBD1; size: many; J: TRBJ1-1; DNA: TGTGCCAGCGGGGCAGGGGGTGAAGCTTTCTTT; CDR3: CASGAGGEAFF